These 2 T cell receptor beta chains share one sample of origin, sequenced in a study of PD-L1 blockade in urothelial cancer. The time point denotes: peripheral blood 6 weeks after treatment start. Clones were read by immunoSEQ multiplex PCR, and TCRdb kept only the in-frame ones, dropping some. The sample holds about 120,000 clones; 75% to 95% are singletons and the top ten take less than 4.5%. The specimen was PBMCs, collected around atezolizumab (anti-PD-L1) treatment. These receptor sequences come from a man in his 60s with urothelial cancer.

V gene TRBV30 combines with J gene TRBJ2-2; D ambiguous. Germline assignment: CDR1 GTSNPN and CDR2 SVGIG (reference sequence). The CDR3 is 12 amino acids. V gave up 1 base and J gave up 5 bases, with 5 bases separating them. The CDR3 region is CAWSALTGELFF. The DNA of the CDR3 is TGTGCCTGGAGTGCTCTTACCGGGGAGCTGTTTTTT. The variable domain in full, completed from reference TRBV30 and TRBJ2-2, reads SQTIHQWPATLVQPVGSPLSLECTVEGTSNPNLYWYRQAAGRGLQLLFYSVGIGQISSEVPQNLSASRPQDRQFILSSKKLLLSDSGFYLCAWSALTGELFFGEGSRLTVL.

The V and J genes are TRBV30 and TRBJ2-5; 7 positions agree with TRBD1. V dropped 1 base and J dropped 2; count of bases not matched to a gene: 7. CDR1 is GTSNPN and CDR2 is SVGIG in the germline V gene (reference sequence). This CDR3 comprises 15 residues. DNA of the CDR3: TGTGCCTGGAGTGGGGACAGCCCGCTACAAGAGACCCAGTACTTC. Translated: CAWSGDSPLQETQYF. Combining the CDR3 with reference TRBV30 and TRBJ2-5 gives the whole variable domain SQTIHQWPATLVQPVGSPLSLECTVEGTSNPNLYWYRQAAGRGLQLLFYSVGIGQISSEVPQNLSASRPQDRQFILSSKKLLLSDSGFYLCAWSGDSPLQETQYFGPGTRLLVL.